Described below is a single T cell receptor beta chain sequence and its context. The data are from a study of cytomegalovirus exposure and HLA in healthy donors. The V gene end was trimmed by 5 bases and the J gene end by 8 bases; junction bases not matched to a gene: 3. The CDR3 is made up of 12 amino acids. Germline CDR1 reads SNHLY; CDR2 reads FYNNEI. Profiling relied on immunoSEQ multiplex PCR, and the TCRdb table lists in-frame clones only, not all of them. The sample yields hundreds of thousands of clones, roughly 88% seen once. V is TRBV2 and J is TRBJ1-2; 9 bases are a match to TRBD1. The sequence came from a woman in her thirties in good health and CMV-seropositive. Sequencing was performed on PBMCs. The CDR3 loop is CASSPDRGGYTF. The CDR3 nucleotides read TGTGCCAGCAGTCCGGACAGGGGAGGCTACACCTTC.